Listed below are T cell receptor beta chains from one sample, sequenced in a study of ipilimumab plus nivolumab after autologous stem cell transplantation. Some clones are missing from TCRdb's copy, which holds only in-frame ones; the method was immunoSEQ multiplex PCR. The sample records around 23,000 clones, 70% to 85% being singletons. The sample here was PBMCs, taken in a trial of ipilimumab plus nivolumab as post-transplant consolidation. The origin of the receptors is a male donor with diffuse large B-cell lymphoma. Both conserved end residues are part of each CDR3. A D gene is named only where the DNA matches it firmly. Only part of the rows carry a size: once, few, many, or a class if the clone is expanded.

>TRBJ2-7|.|TRBD1|TRBV27
CASSFGAGGLHEQYF
TGTGCCAGCAGTTTCGGGGCAGGGGGTCTTCACGAGCAGTACTTC
>TRBJ1-2|.|.|TRBV5-1
CASSLGGQSNNYGYTF
TGCGCCAGCAGCTTGGGTGGGCAGTCTAATAACTATGGCTACACCTTC
>TRBJ1-1|few|.|TRBV10-3
CAISESTTVNTEAFF
TGTGCCATCAGTGAGTCGACGACAGTGAACACTGAAGCTTTCTTT
>TRBJ1-2|.|.|TRBV6-1
CASSRDPSSHYGYTF
TGTGCCAGCAGCCGAGACCCGTCATCCCACTATGGCTACACCTTC
>TRBJ2-2|.|.|TRBV7-9
CASSLRVDTGELFF
TGTGCCAGCAGCTTGCGCGTAGACACCGGGGAGCTGTTTTTT
>TRBJ2-7|.|.|TRBV11-2
CASSLELSSYEQYF
TGTGCCAGCAGCTTAGAGTTGAGCTCCTACGAGCAGTACTTC
>TRBJ1-1|.|.|TRBV5-4
CASSQKGETNTEAFF
TGTGCCAGCAGCCAAAAAGGGGAGACGAACACTGAAGCTTTCTTT
>TRBJ2-2|few|.|TRBV9
CASSVDLSGELFF
TGTGCCAGCAGCGTAGATTTATCCGGGGAGCTGTTTTTT
>TRBJ2-3|once|TRBD1|TRBV5-1
CASSSQTGWTDTQYF
TGCGCCAGCAGCTCCCAGACAGGGTGGACAGATACGCAGTATTTT
>TRBJ2-5|few|.|TRBV6-1
CASSEAETQYF
TGTGCCAGCAGTGAAGCCGAGACCCAGTACTTC
>TRBJ1-1|few|TRBD1|TRBV12-5
CASAPTGANTEAFF
TGTGCTAGTGCCCCGACAGGGGCCAACACTGAAGCTTTCTTT
>TRBJ2-3|.|.|TRBV5-1
CASSLGVGGQVADTQYF
TGCGCCAGCAGCTTGGGTGTTGGGGGTCAGGTTGCAGATACGCAGTATTTT
>TRBJ1-5|once|.|TRBV21-1
CASSKSEGASNQPQHF
TGTGCCAGCAGCAAATCCGAAGGGGCGAGCAATCAGCCCCAGCATTTT
>TRBJ2-7|.|.|TRBV6-1
CASSGQGGDEQYF
TGTGCCAGCAGTGGACAGGGAGGCGACGAGCAGTACTTC
>TRBJ1-2|few|.|TRBV19
CASSPRVGIPTYGYTF
TGTGCCAGTAGTCCTCGGGTAGGGATCCCAACTTATGGCTACACCTTC
>TRBJ2-1|few|.|TRBV11-3
CASQDATGRNEQFF
TGTGCCAGTCAGGACGCCACCGGACGCAATGAGCAGTTCTTC
>TRBJ1-4|few|.|TRBV9
CASNLRGANEKLFF
TGTGCCAGCAACCTGAGAGGGGCTAATGAAAAACTGTTTTTT
>TRBJ1-2|.|.|TRBV5-6
CASSLQGGDGYTF
TGTGCCAGCAGCCTCCAGGGTGGCGATGGCTACACCTTC
>TRBJ1-1|medium-sized|.|TRBV7-6
CASSPLEGGTEAFF
TGTGCCAGCAGCCCGCTCGAGGGAGGGACTGAAGCTTTCTTT
>TRBJ2-1|.|.|TRBV5-1
CASSLESGLTYNEQFF
TGCGCCAGCAGCTTGGAAAGTGGACTAACGTACAATGAGCAGTTCTTC
>TRBJ1-1|.|.|TRBV7-9
CASSLSRYMTEAFF
TGTGCCAGCAGCTTAAGTCGGTATATGACTGAAGCTTTCTTT
>TRBJ2-7|.|TRBD2|TRBV7-2
CASSLSGLVGYEQYF
TGTGCCAGCAGCTTATCGGGACTAGTTGGCTACGAGCAGTACTTC